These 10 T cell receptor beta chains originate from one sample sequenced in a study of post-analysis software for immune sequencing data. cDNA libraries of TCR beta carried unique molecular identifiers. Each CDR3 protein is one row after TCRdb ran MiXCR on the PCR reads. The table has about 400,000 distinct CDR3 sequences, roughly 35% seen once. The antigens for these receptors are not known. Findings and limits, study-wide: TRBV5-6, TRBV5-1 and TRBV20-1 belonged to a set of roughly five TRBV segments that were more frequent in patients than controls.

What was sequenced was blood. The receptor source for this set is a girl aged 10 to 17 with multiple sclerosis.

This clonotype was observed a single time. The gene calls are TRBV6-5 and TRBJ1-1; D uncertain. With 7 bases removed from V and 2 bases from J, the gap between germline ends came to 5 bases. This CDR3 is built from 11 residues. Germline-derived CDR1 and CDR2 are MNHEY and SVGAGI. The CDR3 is CASKSNTEAFF. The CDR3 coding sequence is TGTGCCAGCAAAAGTAACACTGAAGCTTTCTTT.

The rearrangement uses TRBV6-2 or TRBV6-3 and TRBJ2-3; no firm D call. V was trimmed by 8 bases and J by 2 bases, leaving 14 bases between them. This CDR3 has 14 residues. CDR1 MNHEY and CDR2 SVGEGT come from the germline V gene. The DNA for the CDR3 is TGTGCCAGCCTCCTCCGACCGGTCACAGATACGCAGTATTTT. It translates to CASLLRPVTDTQYF.

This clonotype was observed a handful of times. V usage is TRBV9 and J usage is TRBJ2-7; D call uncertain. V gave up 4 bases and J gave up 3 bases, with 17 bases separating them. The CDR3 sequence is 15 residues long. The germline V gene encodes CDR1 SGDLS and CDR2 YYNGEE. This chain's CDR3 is CASSPQQDYGYEQYF. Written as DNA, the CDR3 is TGTGCCAGCAGCCCTCAGCAGGATTACGGCTACGAGCAGTACTTC.

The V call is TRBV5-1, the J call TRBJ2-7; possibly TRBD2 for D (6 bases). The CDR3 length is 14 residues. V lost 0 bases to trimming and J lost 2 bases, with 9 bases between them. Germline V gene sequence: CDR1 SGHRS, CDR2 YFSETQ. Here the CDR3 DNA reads TGCGCCAGCAGCTTGGAGGACTACGCCTACGAGCAGTACTTC. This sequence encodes CASSLEDYAYEQYF.

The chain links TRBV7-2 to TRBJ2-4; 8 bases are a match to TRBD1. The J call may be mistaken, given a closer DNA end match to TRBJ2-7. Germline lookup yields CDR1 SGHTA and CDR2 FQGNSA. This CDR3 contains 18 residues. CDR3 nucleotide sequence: TGTGCCAGCAGCTACCAGCGGCCGGTAGGACAGGGACCCTACGAGCAGTACTTC. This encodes CASSYQRPVGQGPYEQYF.

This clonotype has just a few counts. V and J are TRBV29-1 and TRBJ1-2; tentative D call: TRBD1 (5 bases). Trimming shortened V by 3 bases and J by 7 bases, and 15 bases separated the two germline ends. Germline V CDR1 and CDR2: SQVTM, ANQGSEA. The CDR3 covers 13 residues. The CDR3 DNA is TGCAGCGTTGACCCCGATGGGGGGGGTGGCTACACCTTC. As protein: CSVDPDGGGGYTF.

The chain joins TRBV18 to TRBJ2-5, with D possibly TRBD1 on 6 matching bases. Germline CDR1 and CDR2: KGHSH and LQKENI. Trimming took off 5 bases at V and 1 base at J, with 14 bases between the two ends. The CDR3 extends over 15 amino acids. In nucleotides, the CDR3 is TGTGCCAGCTCATGGAAGGGCAGGGGCCAAGAGACCCAGTACTTC. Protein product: CASSWKGRGQETQYF.

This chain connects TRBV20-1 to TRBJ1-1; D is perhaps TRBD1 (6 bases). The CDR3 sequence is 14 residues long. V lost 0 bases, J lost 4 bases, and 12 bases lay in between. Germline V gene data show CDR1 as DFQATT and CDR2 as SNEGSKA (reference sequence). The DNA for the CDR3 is TGCAGTGCTAGAGATTTTACAGGGACCACTGAAGCTTTCTTT. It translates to CSARDFTGTTEAFF.

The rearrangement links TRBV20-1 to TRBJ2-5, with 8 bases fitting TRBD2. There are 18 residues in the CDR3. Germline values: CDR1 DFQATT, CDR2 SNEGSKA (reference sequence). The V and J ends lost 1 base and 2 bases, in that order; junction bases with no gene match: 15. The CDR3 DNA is TGCAGTGCTAGAGTGGTCTCGTCCCGGCGGGGGGTTCAAGAGACCCAGTACTTC. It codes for CSARVVSSRRGVQETQYF.

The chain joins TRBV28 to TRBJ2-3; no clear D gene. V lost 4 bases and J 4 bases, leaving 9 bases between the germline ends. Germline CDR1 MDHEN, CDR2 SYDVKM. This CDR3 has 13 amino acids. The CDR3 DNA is TGTGCCAGCAGTTCCTCCGCCGCAGATACGCAGTATTTT. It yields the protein CASSSSAADTQYF.